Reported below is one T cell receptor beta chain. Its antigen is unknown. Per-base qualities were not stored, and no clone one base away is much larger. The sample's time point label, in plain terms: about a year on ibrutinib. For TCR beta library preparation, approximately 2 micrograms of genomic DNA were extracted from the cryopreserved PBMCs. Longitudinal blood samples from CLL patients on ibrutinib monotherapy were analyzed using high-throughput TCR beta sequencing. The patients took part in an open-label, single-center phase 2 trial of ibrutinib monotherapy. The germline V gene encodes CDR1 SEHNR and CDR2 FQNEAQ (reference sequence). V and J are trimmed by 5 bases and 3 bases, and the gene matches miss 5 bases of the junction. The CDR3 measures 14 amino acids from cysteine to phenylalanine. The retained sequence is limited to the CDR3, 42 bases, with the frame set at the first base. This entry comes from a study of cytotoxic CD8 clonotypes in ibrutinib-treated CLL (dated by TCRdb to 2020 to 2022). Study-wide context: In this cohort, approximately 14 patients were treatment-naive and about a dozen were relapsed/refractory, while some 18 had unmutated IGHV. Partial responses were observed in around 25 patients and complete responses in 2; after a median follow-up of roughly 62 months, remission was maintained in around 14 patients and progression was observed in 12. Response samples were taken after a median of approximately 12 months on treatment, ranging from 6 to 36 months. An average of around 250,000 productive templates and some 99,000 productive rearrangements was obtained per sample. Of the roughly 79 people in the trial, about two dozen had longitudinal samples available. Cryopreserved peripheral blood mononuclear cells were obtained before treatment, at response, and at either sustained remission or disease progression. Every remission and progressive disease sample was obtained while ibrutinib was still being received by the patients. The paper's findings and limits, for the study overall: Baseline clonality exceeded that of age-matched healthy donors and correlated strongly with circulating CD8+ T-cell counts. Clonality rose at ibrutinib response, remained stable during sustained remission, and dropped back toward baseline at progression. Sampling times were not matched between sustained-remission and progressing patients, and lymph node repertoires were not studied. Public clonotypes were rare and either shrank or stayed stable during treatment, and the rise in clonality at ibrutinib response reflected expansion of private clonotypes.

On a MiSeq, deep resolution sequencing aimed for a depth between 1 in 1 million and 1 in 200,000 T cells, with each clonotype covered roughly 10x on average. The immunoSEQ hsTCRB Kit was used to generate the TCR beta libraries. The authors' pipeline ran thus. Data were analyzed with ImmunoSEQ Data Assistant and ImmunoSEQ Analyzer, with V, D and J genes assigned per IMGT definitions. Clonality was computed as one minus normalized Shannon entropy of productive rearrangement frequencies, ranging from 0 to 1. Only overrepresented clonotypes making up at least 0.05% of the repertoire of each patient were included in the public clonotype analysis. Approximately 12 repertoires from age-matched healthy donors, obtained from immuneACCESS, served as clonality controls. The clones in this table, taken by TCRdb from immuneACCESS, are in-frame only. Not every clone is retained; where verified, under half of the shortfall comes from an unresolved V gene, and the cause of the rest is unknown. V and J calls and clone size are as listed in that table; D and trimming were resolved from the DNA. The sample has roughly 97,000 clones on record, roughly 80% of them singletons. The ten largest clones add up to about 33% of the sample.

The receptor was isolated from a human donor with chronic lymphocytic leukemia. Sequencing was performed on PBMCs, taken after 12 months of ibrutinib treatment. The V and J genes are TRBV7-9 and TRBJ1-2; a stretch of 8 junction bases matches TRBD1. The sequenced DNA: TGTGCCAGCAGCCCAGGACAGGGCGACTATGGCTACACCTTC. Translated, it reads CASSPGQGDYGYTF.